The entry below gives a single TCR beta chain sequence along with its context. This CDR3 has 14 amino acids. Trimming took 3 bases from V and 2 from J; bases not matched to a gene: 4. CDR1 DFQATT and CDR2 SNEGSKA come from the germline V gene (reference sequence). The assay was immunoSEQ multiplex PCR, and TCRdb's table has in-frame clones only and misses some. In the table there are more than 90,000 clones, 80% to 90% of which are singletons. The data are from a study of blood T cell repertoires in COVID-19. Background on the study: PBMCs, B-cell-depleted T cells, or T cells provided the cDNA or gDNA that made up the material.

The receptor comes from a man aged 35-49 years with acute or convalescent COVID-19. The sample comprised peripheral blood. The chain links TRBV20-1 to TRBJ2-1; 7 nucleotides align to TRBD2. The CDR3 spells CSASSLAAYNEQFF. In DNA, the CDR3 is TGCAGTGCTAGTAGCCTAGCGGCCTACAATGAGCAGTTCTTC.